The clone carrying this T cell receptor beta chain was detected a few times. The sample is drawn from a study of regulatory T cells in long-lasting Graves disease. Time point indicated: persistent/refractory GD, antithyroid drugs over 5 years with positive TRAb. From PBMCs, RNA was extracted and then used to make the TCR library. Building of the TCR beta libraries involved iRepertoire HTBI primers and Arm-PCR of CDR3 regions. MiXCR, applied by TCRdb to the multiplex PCR reads, yields one record per CDR3 protein. Here the sample spans roughly 470,000 distinct CDR3 sequences, less than 25% being singletons. Per the germline V gene, CDR1 is SGHRS and CDR2 is YFSETQ. This CDR3 has 19 residues. Trimming at V came to 4 bases and at J to 3 bases, leaving 11 bases not matched to a gene.

This clonotype originated in a female donor with Graves disease. The chain carries TRBV5-1 and TRBJ2-2; 14 bases match TRBD2. Material: peripheral blood mononuclear cells (PBMCs), obtained when the disease was refractory, from a patient treated with antithyroid drugs. The CDR3 here is CASSPLTGTSGSHTGELFF. The CDR3 DNA sequence: TGCGCCAGCAGCCCTTTAACCGGGACTAGCGGGAGTCACACCGGGGAGCTGTTTTTT.